This entry concerns a single T cell receptor (beta chain). The CDR3 contains 16 residues. V shed 0 bases and J 0 bases; nucleotides not matched to a gene: 4. Looked up from germline, CDR1 is KGHSH and CDR2 is LQKENI. The data originate from a study of regulatory T cells in long-lasting Graves disease. Study background: Patients with persistent Graves' disease had over 5 years of antithyroid drugs and persistent TSH receptor antibodies.

The authors built TCR beta libraries using iRepertoire HTBI primers and Arm-PCR of CDR3 regions. MiXCR, run by TCRdb on the multiplex PCR reads, gives a single entry per CDR3 protein. The sample carries about 400,000 distinct CDR3 sequences, 20% to 25% recorded once. Time point defined: persistent/refractory GD, antithyroid drugs over 5 years with positive TRAb. Isolated PBMC RNA provided the starting material for the TCR library. It was by American Thyroid Association guidelines that Graves' disease was diagnosed. Patients all came to the study from an endocrinology department in Xi'an, China. Peripheral blood, approximately 9 milliliters of it, was drawn into EDTA tubes.

This sequence originates from a female donor with Graves disease. The rearrangement joins TRBV18 to TRBJ1-1; 7 bases are a match to TRBD1. The source was peripheral blood mononuclear cells (PBMCs), collected when the disease was refractory, from a patient treated with antithyroid drugs. CDR3 in DNA: TGTGCCAGCTCACCACCTATGGGACAGTTGAACACTGAAGCTTTCTTT. Its protein product is CASSPPMGQLNTEAFF.